The clone carrying this T cell receptor (beta chain) was recorded at least ten times. Its matching antigen is unknown. As part of library construction, unique molecular identifiers were attached to individual cDNA molecules. MiXCR was run by TCRdb on the 5' RACE reads, yielding one entry per CDR3 protein. The sample includes roughly 35,000 distinct CDR3 sequences, 5% to 6.5% of them seen just once. These data are taken from a study of early T cells in non-severe SARS-CoV-2 infection. Study overall: The authors sequenced bulk RNA from unsorted whole blood, leaving chains unpaired.

CDR3 length: 15 amino acids. V lost 3 bases and J lost 9; bases outside the gene matches: 8. CDR1 SGHRS and CDR2 YFSETQ come from the germline V gene. Study observations and caveats: The matching step, a VDJdb search, favored anti-spike CD8 responses and missed private and CD4 specificities.

This sequence joins TRBV5-1 and TRBJ2-1; 11 bases are shared with TRBD2. This TCR derives from an adult who was a healthcare worker with PCR-confirmed SARS-CoV-2 infection or an uninfected control (not recorded which). Sequencing was done on a sample of whole blood. The CDR3 region has the DNA TGCGCCAGCAGCTCACTAGCGGGGGCCCCAAGTGAGCAGTTCTTC. Amino acid sequence: CASSSLAGAPSEQFF.